One and the same sample provided the 14 T cell receptor beta chains below, sequenced in a study of early T cells in non-severe SARS-CoV-2 infection. MiXCR, applied by TCRdb to the 5' RACE reads, yields one record per CDR3 protein. The sample records about 83,000 distinct CDR3 sequences, more than 9% being singletons. This specimen was whole blood, taken at baseline. All receptors derive from an adult who was a healthcare worker with PCR-confirmed SARS-CoV-2 infection or an uninfected control (not recorded which).

The rearrangement uses TRBV27 and TRBJ1-5; tentative D call: TRBD1 (6 bases). Germline assignment: CDR1 MNHEY and CDR2 SMNVEV (reference sequence). V lost 8 bases and J 9 bases, leaving 20 bases between the germline ends. The CDR3 is 14 residues long. The CDR3 nucleotides are TGTGCCAGCGGGGGGGCAGGGGCACGGCGGCCCCAGCATTTT. This encodes CASGGAGARRPQHF.

The CDR3 DNA sequence: TGTGCCAGCAGCTTAGGGGGTAAGGACAGGGCATCCTACAATGAGCAGTTCTTC. Its protein product is CASSLGGKDRASYNEQFF. The rearrangement joins TRBV11-2 to TRBJ2-1; TRBD1 aligns across 8 bases. CDR1 and CDR2 (germline): SGHAT, FQNNGV. V lost 1 base to trimming and J lost 1 base; unmatched junction nucleotides: 9. The CDR3 covers 18 residues.

This clonotype was picked up many times. CDR3 residues: CATSDRREGTDTQYF. In nucleotides, the CDR3 is TGTGCCACCAGTGATCGCCGGGAGGGCACAGATACGCAGTATTTT. This chain joins TRBV24-1 and TRBJ2-3, with TRBD2 matching over 7 bases. Per the germline V gene, CDR1 is KGHDR and CDR2 is SFDVKD. V trimming: 3 bases; J trimming: 1 base; junction bases outside the gene matches: 3. CDR3 length equals 15 residues.

This clonotype showed up many times. The chain is built from TRBV27 and TRBJ2-7; D is uncertain. The germline V and J ends were trimmed by 6 bases and 0 bases, with 18 bases remaining between them. The germline V gene encodes CDR1 MNHEY and CDR2 SMNVEV (reference sequence). CDR3 length: 16 amino acids. The CDR3 region has the DNA TGTGCCAGCAGCCAATCAACTCCGGACCTCTCCTACGAGCAGTACTTC. Protein: CASSQSTPDLSYEQYF.

This clonotype was seen more than once but under ten times. The rearrangement links TRBV28 to TRBJ2-6; D remains ambiguous. V was cut by 7 bases and J by 2 bases, with 12 bases left in between. Germline V gives CDR1 MDHEN, CDR2 SYDVKM. There are 15 residues in the CDR3. The CDR3 here is CASITSDAGANVLTF. The CDR3 DNA reads TGTGCCAGCATTACTTCAGACGCTGGGGCCAACGTCCTGACTTTC.

The chain is built from TRBV18 and TRBJ2-7; a possible D gene is TRBD1 (5 bases). Germline assignment: CDR1 KGHSH and CDR2 LQKENI. This CDR3 contains 15 residues. Trimming removed 3 bases from V and 2 bases from J, with 14 bases in between. The CDR3, as DNA: TGTGCCAGCTCACCGGGGCCCAGCCCTCCCTACGAGCAGTACTTC. Its protein product is CASSPGPSPPYEQYF.

The gene calls are TRBV5-4 and TRBJ1-1; D remains unclear. Trimming left V 0 bases short and J 4 bases short, with 10 bases between. Germline-derived CDR1 and CDR2 are SGHNT and YYREEE (reference sequence). CDR3 size: 14 residues. The CDR3 loop is CASSLDLMGTEAFF. CDR3 bases: TGTGCCAGCAGCTTGGACTTGATGGGCACTGAAGCTTTCTTT.

This clonotype has only a few counts. The rearrangement links TRBV4-1 to TRBJ1-5; tentative D call: TRBD1 (6 bases). Trimming shortened V by 1 base and J by 3 bases, and 10 bases separated the two germline ends. The CDR3 has 15 amino acids. The germline V gene encodes CDR1 MGHRA and CDR2 YSYEKL. DNA of the CDR3: TGCGCCAGCAGCCAAGGTACAGGGCCCAATCAGCCCCAGCATTTT. It is translated as CASSQGTGPNQPQHF.

This clonotype has ten or more counts. This CDR3 is CATSRSGSGERIFF. Written as DNA, the CDR3 is TGTGCCACCAGCAGATCGGGGAGCGGGGAGCGGATATTCTTC. The chain uses TRBV15 and TRBJ2-1, with 7 positions matching TRBD2. Germline V gene data show CDR1 as LNHNV and CDR2 as YYDKDF (reference sequence). The trim removed 2 bases at V and 16 bases at J, leaving 14 bases unmatched. The CDR3 is 14 residues long.

The chain couples TRBV6-1 to TRBJ2-5, with unresolved D. Germline loops: CDR1 MNHNS, CDR2 SASEGT. Trimming took 7 bases from V and 5 from J, leaving 14 bases between them. CDR3 length equals 13 residues. The CDR3 loop is CASKLGWRETQYF. The CDR3 DNA reads TGTGCCAGCAAATTAGGGTGGCGGGAGACCCAGTACTTC.

The V call is TRBV20-1, the J call TRBJ1-4; unclear D gene. Looked up from germline, CDR1 is DFQATT and CDR2 is SNEGSKA (reference sequence). The CDR3 runs to 12 residues. Trimming left V 5 bases short and J 2 bases short, with 6 bases between. The CDR3 bases are TGCAGTGCTGACCGCACTAATGAAAAACTGTTTTTT. It is translated as CSADRTNEKLFF.

The sample holds one count of this clonotype. The CDR3 sequence: CAWSFQGRGTEAFF. CDR3 sequence (DNA): TGTGCCTGGAGCTTTCAGGGGCGGGGGACTGAAGCTTTCTTT. This chain uses TRBV30 with TRBJ1-1; TRBD1 is a possible D gene (6 bases). Trimming took off 3 bases at V and 5 bases at J, with 16 bases between the two ends. CDR3 length equals 14 residues. Germline V gene lookup returns CDR1 GTSNPN and CDR2 SVGIG (reference sequence).

This clonotype was seen ten or more times. The DNA is omitted, as the CDR3 cannot be located on it reliably, and the CDR3 follows TCRdb's listing. This chain connects TRBV4-1 to TRBJ2-1; TRBD1, as called in the table, went unchecked against the DNA. The CDR3 is 18 residues long, counting both termini. Germline loops: CDR1 MGHRA, CDR2 YSYEKL. The CDR3 spells CASSQDSGQGAQSSEQFF.

V and J are TRBV6-2 or TRBV6-3 and TRBJ2-1; possibly TRBD2 for D (5 bases). This CDR3 is built from 16 residues. The V end lost 4 bases, the J end lost 4 bases, and 17 bases lay between the germline ends. The germline V gene has CDR1 MNHEY and CDR2 SVGEGT. The CDR3 sequence is CASSSGETFRYNEQFF. CDR3 DNA: TGTGCCAGCAGTTCCGGGGAGACTTTTCGTTACAATGAGCAGTTCTTC.